This entry lists 31 T cell receptor beta chains sequenced from one sample in a study of tumor and adjacent non-tumor tissue in lung cancer. The library came from three nested PCR rounds adapted from ARM-PCR protocols. Each CDR3 protein is one row after TCRdb ran MiXCR on the multiplex PCR reads. The table includes approximately 53,000 distinct CDR3 sequences, roughly 69% detected once. This sample's RNA came from whole unsorted tissue. Distant lung tissue was collected more than 3 cm away from the tumor edge. Sequencing was performed on distant non-tumor lung tissue. The receptor set was obtained from a woman aged 55-70 years with non-small cell lung cancer.

About this clonotype itself: At one end the junction does not follow the germline gene, possibly because of a read error. This rearrangement joins TRBV12-5 to TRBJ1-1; D remains ambiguous. Looked up from germline, CDR1 is LGHNT and CDR2 is FRNRAP. This CDR3 has 15 amino acids. The CDR3 protein is CTSATRINGVTEAFF. The CDR3 coding sequence is TGTACTAGTGCCACTAGAATAAATGGGGTCACTGAAGCTTTCTTT. The full variable domain, its missing parts supplied by reference TRBV12-5 and TRBJ1-1, is DARVTQTPRHKVTEMGQEVTMRCQPILGHNTVFWYRQTMMQGLELLAYFRNRAPLDDSGMPKDRFSAEMPDATLATLKIQPSEPRDSAVYFCTSATRINGVTEAFFGQGTRLTVV.

Turning to this clonotype: An end of the junction does not agree with germline; a read error may underlie this. CDR3 sequence reads: CASSPPGGERYF. For the CDR3, the DNA is TGTGCCAGCAGCCCCCCAGGGGGCGAGCGGTACTTC. The V call is TRBV4-2, the J call TRBJ2-7; TRBD1 matches at 8 bases. Germline V gene sequence: CDR1 LGHNA, CDR2 YNFKEQ. CDR3 length equals 12 residues.

Notes on this clonotype: The CDR3 end shows no conserved phenylalanine or tryptophan, and so a read error is likely. The rearrangement joins TRBV2 to TRBJ2-5, with unresolved D. The V end was cut by 1 base, the J end by 7 bases, with 10 bases between. Germline lookup yields CDR1 SNHLY and CDR2 FYNNEI. The CDR3 contains 13 residues. In nucleotides, the CDR3 is TGTGCCAGCAGTGAAGACACGGGTCGGACCCAGTACTTA. Its protein product is CASSEDTGRTQYL.

Regarding this clonotype: An end of the junction does not agree with germline; a read error may underlie this. The V and J genes are TRBV6-5 and TRBJ2-5; 8 nucleotides match TRBD1. Germline V gene sequence: CDR1 MNHEY, CDR2 SVGAGI. This CDR3 has 15 residues. The CDR3 protein is CVSRRAGGRQETQYF. Written as DNA, the CDR3 is TGTGTCAGCAGACGGGCAGGGGGCCGTCAAGAGACCCAGTACTTC.

Regarding this clonotype: A read error may account for a junction end that differs from germline. V gene TRBV6-5 combines with J gene TRBJ2-5, with D perhaps being TRBD1 or TRBD2 (5 bases each). The CDR3 contains 14 residues. The germline gives CDR1 MNHEY, CDR2 SVGAGI. CDR3 amino acids: CASSAQGEEETRYF. CDR3 DNA: TGTGCCAGTAGTGCCCAGGGAGAGGAGGAGACCCGGTACTTC.

The chain joins TRBV4-1 to TRBJ2-1, with 7 positions matching TRBD2. With the DNA end fitting TRBJ2-7 better, the J assignment may be wrong. In germline, CDR1 is MGHRA, CDR2 YSYEKL. The CDR3 has 14 amino acids. CDR3 residues: CAKWPGLPYNEQYF. CDR3 DNA sequence: TGCGCCAAGTGGCCGGGACTACCGTACAATGAGCAGTACTTC.

In its sample, this clonotype was seen a few times. Possible read error: a much larger clone is one base away. The CDR3 is CASSLWQVPYNEQFF. The DNA of the CDR3 is TGTGCCAGCAGCTTGTGGCAGGTCCCCTACAATGAGCAGTTCTTC. The chain uses TRBV5-4 and TRBJ2-1; D not certain. CDR1 and CDR2 (germline): SGHNT, YYREEE (reference sequence). V was trimmed by 1 base and J by 2 bases, leaving 10 bases between them. The CDR3 extends over 15 amino acids.

About this clonotype itself: One junction end does not reproduce the germline sequence, and a read error may be involved. CDR3 protein: CASSLLPRTYTEAFF. The CDR3 DNA is TGTGCCAGTAGTTTACTGCCTCGTACCTACACTGAAGCCTTCTTT. The chain recombines TRBV28 with TRBJ1-1; D is unresolved. This CDR3 has 15 residues. The germline CDR1 and CDR2 sequences are MDHEN and SYDVKM.

Here the CDR3 DNA reads TGCGCCAGTAGCTCGGACAGGGGGTGCACAGATACGCAGTATTTT. As protein: CASSSDRGCTDTQYF. V is TRBV4-3 and J is TRBJ2-3; 10 bases align to TRBD1. The CDR3 is 15 residues long. The germline V gene has CDR1 LGHNA and CDR2 YSLEER. Trimming removed 9 bases from V and 1 base from J; junction bases left unmatched: 7.

The genes are TRBV6-5 and TRBJ2-5, with 7 bases aligning to TRBD2. The germline V gene encodes CDR1 MNHEY and CDR2 SVGAGI. This CDR3 is built from 14 residues. CDR3 region: CPNSAQGGEETQYF. In DNA, the CDR3 is TGTCCCAACAGTGCCCAGGGAGGGGAAGAGACCCAGTACTTC.

In the case of this clonotype: Mismatch with germline at one junction end may stem from a read error. The J gene is TRBJ2-2, the V gene TRBV11-2; the D gene is possibly TRBD2 (5 bases). CDR1 is SGHAT, CDR2 FQNNGV, per germline. The CDR3 covers 13 residues. CDR3: CDSSPRRTGELFF. CDR3 nucleotides: TGTGACAGCAGCCCCCGGAGGACCGGGGAGCTGTTTTTT.

Of note for this clonotype: Germline is not matched at one junction end, which may reflect a read error. This chain joins TRBV28 and TRBJ1-1; no firm D call. Germline CDR1 reads MDHEN; CDR2 reads SYDVKM. The CDR3 has 14 residues. This CDR3 reads CVSGSNTGPTPAFF. The CDR3, as DNA: TGTGTCAGCGGATCTAACACGGGCCCCACCCCAGCTTTCTTT.

V and J are TRBV11-3 and TRBJ2-5, with D possibly TRBD1 on 6 matching bases. CDR3 length: 15 residues. Trimming pared 5 bases from V and 5 bases from J, leaving 18 bases between. Germline V gene lookup returns CDR1 SGHNT and CDR2 YENEEA. CDR3 DNA: TGTGCCAGCAGCGACATAAGGGGGTCAGGGGAGACCCAGTACTTC. As protein: CASSDIRGSGETQYF. The full variable domain, in which reference TRBV11-3 and TRBJ2-5 provide the parts outside the CDR3, is EAGVVQSPRYKIIEKKQPVAFWCNPISGHNTLYWYLQNLGQGPELLIRYENEEAVDDSQLPKDRFSAERLKGVDSTLKIQPAELGDSAVYLCASSDIRGSGETQYFGPGTRLLVL.

As regards this clonotype: It is likely a read error, because the conserved phenylalanine at the end of the CDR3 is missing. The rearrangement uses TRBV12-3 or TRBV12-4 and TRBJ2-5, with D perhaps TRBD1 (5 bases). The CDR3 extends over 14 amino acids. DNA of the CDR3: TGTGCCAGCAGTTTACGGCAGGGCGAACAGACGCAGTACCTC. As protein: CASSLRQGEQTQYL.

Remarks on this clonotype: Relative to the germline gene, one junction end is altered; a read error may explain this. This chain uses TRBV4-1 with TRBJ2-5, with D perhaps TRBD1 or TRBD2 (6 bases each). This CDR3 contains 14 residues. The germline CDR1 and CDR2 sequences are MGHRA and YSYEKL. The CDR3 region is CASSQGRQVETQYF. CDR3 in DNA: TGTGCCAGCAGCCAGGGGAGGCAGGTAGAGACCCAGTACTTC.

This clonotype was observed a handful of times. A read error may explain this, as a much larger clone is one base away. This chain uses TRBV29-1 with TRBJ1-4; D is unresolved. CDR3 size: 11 residues. In germline, CDR1 is SQVTM, CDR2 ANQGSEA. Trimming took 7 bases from V and 7 from J, leaving 10 bases between them. CDR3 residues: CSATLSEKLFF. As DNA, the CDR3 is TGCAGCGCCACATTGAGTGAAAAACTGTTTTTT.

The rearrangement uses TRBV19 and TRBJ1-5, with 11 bases lining up with TRBD1. V shed 0 bases and J 7 bases; nucleotides not matched to a gene: 8. Germline CDR1 is LNHDA and CDR2 is SQIVND (reference sequence). The CDR3 loop spans 17 amino acids. This CDR3 is CASSIEDRGRGIQPQHF. CDR3 in DNA: TGTGCCAGTAGTATAGAGGACAGGGGGCGAGGAATCCAGCCCCAGCATTTT.

In the case of this clonotype: Without the conserved terminal phenylalanine or tryptophan, this CDR3 likely stems from a read error. V is TRBV6-2 or TRBV6-3 and J is TRBJ2-3; D possibly corresponds to TRBD1 (5 bases). V lost 7 bases, J lost 9 bases, and 14 bases lay in between. The V gene's germline CDR1 is MNHEY and CDR2 SVGEGT. The CDR3 runs to 12 residues. The CDR3 loop reads CASTDRAGTQYL. CDR3 coding DNA: TGTGCCAGCACCGACCGCGCAGGGACGCAGTATCTT.

This clonotype was counted at least ten times. The chain carries TRBV11-2 and TRBJ1-1; D unclear. The V end was cut by 1 base, the J end by 7 bases, with 10 bases between. The CDR3 extends over 13 amino acids. CDR1 SGHAT and CDR2 FQNNGV come from the germline V gene. CDR3 protein: CASSLAWDFEAFF. As DNA, the CDR3 is TGTGCCAGCAGCTTAGCTTGGGATTTTGAAGCTTTCTTT.

In regard to this clonotype: The junction shows a germline mismatch at one end, possibly a read error. The V and J genes are TRBV6-2 or TRBV6-3 and TRBJ2-4; D unresolved. Germline V lookup: CDR1 MNHEY, CDR2 SVGEGT. The CDR3 covers 13 residues. The CDR3 spells CAISYDVQNFQYF. CDR3 bases: TGTGCCATCAGTTACGACGTCCAAAACTTTCAGTACTTC.

This clonotype was recorded many times. The chain joins TRBV20-1 to TRBJ1-6, with TRBD1 identical over 7 bases. Germline trimming cut 1 base from V and 6 bases from J; bases unmatched to any gene: 0. The germline CDR1 and CDR2 sequences are DFQATT and SNEGSKA (reference sequence). CDR3 length: 13 residues. The CDR3, as DNA: TGCAGTGCTAGAGGACAGGGTAATTCACCCCTCCACTTT. Its translation: CSARGQGNSPLHF.

As to this clonotype: A single base separates this from a much larger clone, so it may be a read error. As the CDR3 is not closed by the conserved phenylalanine or tryptophan, this likely results from a read error. The chain employs TRBV7-9 and TRBJ2-7, with unresolved D. Deletions cut 4 bases from V and 5 bases from J, with 6 bases between. Per the germline V gene, CDR1 is SEHNR and CDR2 is FQNEAQ (reference sequence). The CDR3 contains 11 residues. The CDR3 loop is CASSSGHEQYY. CDR3 sequence (DNA): TGTGCCAGCAGCTCCGGACACGAGCAGTACTAC.

To note about this clonotype: At one end, the junction sequence differs from germline, possibly due to a read error. This rearrangement joins TRBV12-3 or TRBV12-4 to TRBJ1-1, with 9 positions matching TRBD1. The CDR3 totals 15 residues. The CDR3 sequence: CASNLSRTGVAEALF. The CDR3 DNA reads as TGTGCCAGCAATTTATCCCGGACAGGGGTAGCTGAAGCTCTCTTT.

A note on this clonotype: A junction end diverges from the germline sequence, so it may reflect a read error. This chain links TRBV29-1 with TRBJ2-5, with D unresolved. Germline V gene sequence: CDR1 SQVTM, CDR2 ANQGSEA. The CDR3 loop spans 11 amino acids. The CDR3 sequence: CGVPRGETQYF. The CDR3 DNA sequence: TGCGGCGTTCCCCGAGGAGAGACCCAGTACTTC. The full variable domain, completed using reference TRBV29-1 and TRBJ2-5, is SAVISQKPSRDICQRGTSLTIQCQVDSQVTMMFWYRQQPGQSLTLIATANQGSEATYESGFVIDKFPISRPNLTFSTLTVSNMSPEDSSIYLCGVPRGETQYFGPGTRLLVL.

Details on this clonotype: Germline is not matched at one junction end, which may reflect a read error. The chain has TRBV11-2 and TRBJ2-3; 7 bases are a match to TRBD1. Germline lookup yields CDR1 SGHAT and CDR2 FQNNGV. The CDR3 runs 15 residues. The CDR3, as DNA: TGTGTCAGCAGTGCCACCGGGACAGCCACAGATACACAGTATTTT. Amino acids: CVSSATGTATDTQYF.

On this clonotype: The conserved phenylalanine or tryptophan normally closing the CDR3 is absent here, so this likely arose from a read error. The J gene is TRBJ2-3, the V gene TRBV6-2 or TRBV6-3; D gene unclear. Germline V CDR1 and CDR2: MNHEY, SVGEGT. CDR3 length equals 12 residues. Here the CDR3 DNA reads TGTGTCAGCAGTTTTCCTAGTGATACTCAGTATTAT. Protein product: CVSSFPSDTQYY.

The CDR3 sequence is CSLPGQGGYGYTF. The CDR3 bases are TGCAGCCTTCCGGGACAAGGGGGTTATGGCTACACCTTC. V gene TRBV29-1 combines with J gene TRBJ1-2; tentatively, D is TRBD1 (6 bases). This CDR3 region has 13 residues. Germline CDR1 and CDR2: SQVTM and ANQGSEA. V was trimmed by 8 bases and J by 5 bases, leaving 18 bases between them.

Points on this clonotype: At one end, the junction sequence differs from germline, possibly due to a read error. The chain recombines TRBV5-4 with TRBJ2-6; 9 nucleotides align to TRBD1. Germline V gives CDR1 SGHNT, CDR2 YYREEE (reference sequence). The CDR3 spans 18 residues. The CDR3 bases are TGTGTCAGCAGTCGCCCCGGGACAGGGAGGTCTGGGGCCAACGTCCCGACTTTC. This sequence encodes CVSSRPGTGRSGANVPTF.

This sequence joins TRBV6-6 and TRBJ2-1; 9 bases align to TRBD2. The CDR3 spans 15 residues. Trimming at V came to 8 bases and at J to 11 bases, leaving 16 bases not matched to a gene. Germline V lookup: CDR1 MNHNY, CDR2 SVGAGI (reference sequence). CDR3 in DNA: TGTGCCAGCGGAAAAGGGCTAGCGGGACGGAATAAGCAGTTCTTC. This sequence encodes CASGKGLAGRNKQFF.

The chain joins TRBV7-9 to TRBJ1-5, with TRBD1 matching 9 bases. The J segment lost 3 bases and the V segment lost 9 bases, leaving 6 bases of the junction unmatched. The CDR3 has 14 amino acids. The V gene's germline CDR1 is SEHNR and CDR2 FQNEAQ (reference sequence). The CDR3 bases are TGTGCCAGGAGCCGACAGGGGGACAATCAGCCCCAGCATTTT. Amino acid sequence: CARSRQGDNQPQHF. The variable domain in full, completed from reference TRBV7-9 and TRBJ1-5, reads DTGVSQNPRHKITKRGQNVTFRCDPISEHNRLYWYRQTLGQGPEFLTYFQNEAQLEKSRLLSDRFSAERPKGSFSTLEIQRTEQGDSAMYLCARSRQGDNQPQHFGDGTRLSIL.

Turning to this clonotype: One end of the junction varies from germline; a read error may be responsible. V usage is TRBV11-2 and J usage is TRBJ2-7; the D is unclear. CDR3 length equals 14 residues. From germline, CDR1 is SGHAT and CDR2 FQNNGV. CDR3 region: CARSLGPGIYGQCF. In DNA, the CDR3 is TGTGCCAGGAGCTTAGGGCCCGGAATCTACGGGCAGTGCTTC.